This is a list of T cell receptor beta chains from one sample in a study of CD8+CD57+ T cells in acquired aplastic anemia. TCRdb re-derived calls from the reads in MiXCR, one entry per CDR3 protein. Of over 150,000 distinct CDR3 sequences detected, 60% to 80% appear once; the ten largest clones hold approximately 50%. The sequenced sample consisted of sorted CD4+, CD8+, or CD8+CD57+ T cells (not recorded which) from PBMCs. These receptors were obtained from a human donor with aplastic anemia. Both conserved end residues are part of each CDR3. The D gene is left open where the match is weak. Clone sizes are given selectively: once, few, many, or a class where the clone is expanded.

TRBV6-4	TRBJ2-1	14	TRBD1	NA	TGTGCCAGCAGTCAGGGGGCTTCCTACAATGAGCAGTTCTTC	CASSQGASYNEQFF
TRBV2	TRBJ1-5	12	NA	NA	TGTGCCTCCAGCCGGCTAGTGCAGCCCCAGCATTTT	CASSRLVQPQHF
TRBV15	TRBJ1-1	15	TRBD1	few	TGTGCCACCAGCAGGAGACAGGGGGCTGGCACTGAAGCTTTCTTT	CATSRRQGAGTEAFF
TRBV10-3	TRBJ2-7	14	NA	NA	TGTGCCATCAGTGATTGGGGCTCCTTCTACGAGCAGTACTTC	CAISDWGSFYEQYF
TRBV25-1	TRBJ2-3	12	NA	NA	TGTGCCAGCAGTGGGTTGTTCGATACGCAGTATTTT	CASSGLFDTQYF
TRBV20-1	TRBJ2-7	14	TRBD1	NA	TGCAGTGCTAGAGGGACAGGGGGCACGGACGAGCAGTACTTC	CSARGTGGTDEQYF
TRBV27	TRBJ2-7	13	NA	NA	TGTGCCAGTATGAGTGGGCGAGGCTACGAGCAGTACTTC	CASMSGRGYEQYF
TRBV10-1	TRBJ2-1	14	TRBD1	NA	TGCGCCAGCAGTGAACGGACAGGGGGCAATGAGCAGTTCTTC	CASSERTGGNEQFF
TRBV20-1	TRBJ2-7	13	TRBD2	NA	TGCAGTGCTCTTCGGACTAGCGACTACGAGCAGTACTTC	CSALRTSDYEQYF
TRBV5-1	TRBJ1-6	15	NA	NA	TGCGCCAGCAGGGGGGAGGACAGATATAATTCACCCCTCCACTTT	CASRGEDRYNSPLHF
TRBV29-1	TRBJ1-4	13	TRBD1	NA	TGCAGCGTGCAACAGGGGGCAGCAGAAAAACTGTTTTTT	CSVQQGAAEKLFF
TRBV7-6	TRBJ2-3	15	NA	NA	TGTGCCAGCAGCTCGACTAGGTCCCCCACAGATACGCAGTATTTT	CASSSTRSPTDTQYF
TRBV2	TRBJ1-2	11	NA	once	TGTGCCAGCAGCTTCGAGGGACAAACCATCTTC	CASSFEGQTIF
TRBV19	TRBJ1-5	15	NA	once	TGTGCCAGTAGTCTCCAAGGGGTAGATAATCAGCCCCAGCATTTT	CASSLQGVDNQPQHF
TRBV5-1	TRBJ1-4	14	NA	NA	TGCGCCAGCAGCTTGGCGGGGATTCGGGAAAAACTGTTTTTT	CASSLAGIREKLFF
TRBV11-2	TRBJ2-5	15	NA	NA	TGTGCCAGCAGCCTAGGAGTACCAAGTCAAGAGACCCAGTACTTC	CASSLGVPSQETQYF
TRBV28	TRBJ2-7	13	NA	once	TGTGCCAGCAGCTTAGTTCTGTTGGGCGAGCAGTACTTC	CASSLVLLGEQYF
TRBV7-9	TRBJ2-5	14	TRBD2	NA	TGTGCCAGCAGCTCTAGCGGGGGTCTAGAGACCCAGTACTTC	CASSSSGGLETQYF
TRBV20-1	TRBJ2-1	14	NA	NA	TGCAGTGCCAGGGGCGGGACGGATAACAATGAGCAGTTCTTC	CSARGGTDNNEQFF
TRBV5-5	TRBJ1-1	14	NA	NA	TGTGCCAGCAGCACCAGGGGATCGGACACTGAAGCTTTCTTT	CASSTRGSDTEAFF
TRBV7-8	TRBJ2-7	14	TRBD1	NA	TGTGCCAGCAGCCTTCGGGACAGCGTTTACGAGCAGTACTTC	CASSLRDSVYEQYF
TRBV10-1	TRBJ2-3	14	NA	NA	TGCGCCAGCAGTGAGAAGACAGGCACAGATACGCAGTATTTT	CASSEKTGTDTQYF
TRBV11-2	TRBJ2-7	15	TRBD1	NA	TGTGCCAGCAGCTTAGTCGCTACAGGGGGCGCAGAGCAGTACTTC	CASSLVATGGAEQYF
TRBV20-1	TRBJ2-3	16	TRBD2	NA	TGCAGTGCTAGGTTCGGAGCGGGGGGGCCCGCAGATACGCAGTATTTT	CSARFGAGGPADTQYF
TRBV7-9	TRBJ1-1	18	NA	NA	TGTGCCAGCAGCTTATATTCTTGGATTCAGGGGCCTTCCGCTGAAGCTTTCTTT	CASSLYSWIQGPSAEAFF
TRBV10-3	TRBJ1-1	14	TRBD1	NA	TGTGCCATCAGTGGGGACAGGGCTAACACTGAAGCTTTCTTT	CAISGDRANTEAFF
TRBV7-9	TRBJ1-6	13	NA	NA	TGTGCCAGCAGCTTAGTTGTTAATTCACCCCTCCACTTT	CASSLVVNSPLHF
TRBV12-3/TRBV12-4	TRBJ2-3	15	TRBD2	NA	TGTGCCAGCAGTTTGAGCGGGAGGGCCCCAGATACGCAGTATTTT	CASSLSGRAPDTQYF
TRBV20-1	TRBJ2-3	15	TRBD2	NA	TGCAGTGCTAGAGAAGCGGGAGGGCCAACAGATACGCAGTATTTT	CSAREAGGPTDTQYF
TRBV5-1	TRBJ2-5	15	NA	NA	TGCGCCAGCAGAGGGGGTCCGTCCGTCCAAGAGACCCAGTACTTC	CASRGGPSVQETQYF
TRBV10-3	TRBJ2-5	15	NA	once	TGTGCCATCAGTGAGTCGAGTGGCGCACAAGAGACCCAGTACTTC	CAISESSGAQETQYF
TRBV24-1	TRBJ1-1	17	NA	NA	TGTGCCACCAGTGATTTGCATCGGAGCTCCTTGAACACTGAAGCTTTCTTT	CATSDLHRSSLNTEAFF
TRBV2	TRBJ1-5	15	TRBD1	NA	TGTGCCAGCAGCTTAACAGGGGGCAGCAATCAGCCCCAGCATTTT	CASSLTGGSNQPQHF
TRBV2	TRBJ2-3	13	TRBD2	NA	TGTGCCAGCAGTCGGCGGGGGGTGGATACGCAGTATTTT	CASSRRGVDTQYF
TRBV5-6	TRBJ2-7	15	NA	NA	TGTGCCAGCAGCGCTGAGGGGGAAAGCTCCTACGAGCAGTACTTC	CASSAEGESSYEQYF
TRBV9	TRBJ1-2	14	TRBD1	NA	TGTGCCAGCAGCCCCAGGGGGTTGAGCTATGGCTACACCTTC	CASSPRGLSYGYTF
TRBV24-1	TRBJ2-3	14	NA	NA	TGTGCCACCAGTGATTCGCGTATGGCAGATACGCAGTATTTT	CATSDSRMADTQYF
TRBV5-1	TRBJ2-1	16	TRBD2	NA	TGTGCCAGCAGCTCCTCAATACAACTAGCGGGGAGTGAGCAGTTCTTC	CASSSSIQLAGSEQFF
TRBV25-1	TRBJ2-5	14	TRBD1	NA	TGTGCCAGCAGTCTACGGGACAGTAGAGAGACCCAGTACTTC	CASSLRDSRETQYF
TRBV6-4	TRBJ2-2	16	NA	once	TGTGCCACCAGTGATTGGCGGACCCAGAACACCGGGGAGCTGTTTTTT	CATSDWRTQNTGELFF